This T cell receptor (beta chain) was documented in a study of cytomegalovirus exposure and HLA in healthy donors. Overall study context: The same platform was used for the 110 or so validation repertoires and the roughly 600 first-cohort repertoires, a later analysis reported.

As concerns this clone: The antigen is not known.

Separate from the approximately 670-subject first cohort was the roughly 130-subject validation cohort, to which the donors belonged. The method was immunoSEQ multiplex PCR; TCRdb's version includes in-frame clones alone and lacks a portion of them. The sample contains some 130,000 clones, approximately 87% of which appear only once. The CDR3 covers 15 residues. Germline CDR1 and CDR2: SEHNR and FQNEAQ (reference sequence). V gave up 1 base and J gave up 4 bases; unmatched junction bases: 2. Study conclusions and caveats: Rarity characterized most TCR sequences, yet some public TCRs appeared in many donors. Among TCR beta chains, those listed as cytomegalovirus-associated numbered around 180.

This chain uses TRBV7-9 with TRBJ2-3, with 10 bases identical to TRBD2. The receptor's source is a woman in her late teens or twenties in good health and CMV-seropositive. Sequencing used PBMCs. The CDR3 region is CASSLGSGGADTQYF. The CDR3 nucleotides are TGTGCCAGCAGCTTAGGAAGCGGGGGGGCAGATACGCAGTATTTT.